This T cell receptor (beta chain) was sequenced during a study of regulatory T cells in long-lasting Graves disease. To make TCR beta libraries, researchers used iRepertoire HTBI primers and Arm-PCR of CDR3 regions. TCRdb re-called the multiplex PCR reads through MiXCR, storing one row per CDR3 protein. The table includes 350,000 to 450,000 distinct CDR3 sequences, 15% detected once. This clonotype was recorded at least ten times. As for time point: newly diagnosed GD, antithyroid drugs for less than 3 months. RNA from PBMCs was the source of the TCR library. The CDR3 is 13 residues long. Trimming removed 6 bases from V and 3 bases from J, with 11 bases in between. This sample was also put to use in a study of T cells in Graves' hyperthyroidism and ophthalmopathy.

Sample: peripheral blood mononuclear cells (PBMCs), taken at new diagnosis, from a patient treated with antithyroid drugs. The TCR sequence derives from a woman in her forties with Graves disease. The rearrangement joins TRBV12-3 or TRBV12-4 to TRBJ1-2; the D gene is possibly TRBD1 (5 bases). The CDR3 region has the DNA TGTGCCAGCAGCCGGGGACGGCACTATGGCTACACCTTC. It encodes CASSRGRHYGYTF.